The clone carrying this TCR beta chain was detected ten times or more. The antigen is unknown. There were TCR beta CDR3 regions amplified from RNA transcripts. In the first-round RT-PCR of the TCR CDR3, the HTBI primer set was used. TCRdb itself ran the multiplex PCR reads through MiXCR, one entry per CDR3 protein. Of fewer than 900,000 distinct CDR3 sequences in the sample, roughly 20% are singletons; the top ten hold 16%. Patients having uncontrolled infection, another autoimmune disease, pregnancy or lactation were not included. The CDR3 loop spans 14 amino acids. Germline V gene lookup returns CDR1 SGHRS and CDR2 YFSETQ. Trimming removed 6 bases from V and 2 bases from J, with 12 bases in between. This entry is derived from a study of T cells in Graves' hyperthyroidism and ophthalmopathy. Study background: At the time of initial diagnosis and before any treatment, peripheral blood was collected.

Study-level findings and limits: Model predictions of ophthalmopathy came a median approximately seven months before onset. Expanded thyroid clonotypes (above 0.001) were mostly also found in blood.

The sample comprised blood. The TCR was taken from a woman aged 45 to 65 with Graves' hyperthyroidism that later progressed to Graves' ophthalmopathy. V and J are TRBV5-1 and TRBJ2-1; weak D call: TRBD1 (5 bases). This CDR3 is CASNLAQAYNEQFF. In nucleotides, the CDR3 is TGCGCCAGCAATTTAGCACAGGCCTACAATGAGCAGTTCTTC.